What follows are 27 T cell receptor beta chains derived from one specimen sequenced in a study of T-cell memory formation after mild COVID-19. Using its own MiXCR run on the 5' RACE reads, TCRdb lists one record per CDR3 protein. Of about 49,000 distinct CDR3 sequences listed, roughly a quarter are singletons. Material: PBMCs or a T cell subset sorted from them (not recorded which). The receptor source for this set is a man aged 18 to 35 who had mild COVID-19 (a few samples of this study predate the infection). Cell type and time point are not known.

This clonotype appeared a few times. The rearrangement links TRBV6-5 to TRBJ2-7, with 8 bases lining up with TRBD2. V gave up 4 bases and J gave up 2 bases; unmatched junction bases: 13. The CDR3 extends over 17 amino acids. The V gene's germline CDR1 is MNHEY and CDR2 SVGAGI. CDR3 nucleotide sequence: TGTGCCAGCAGTTGGCGAAGCGGGGGCGAACCTCCCTACGAGCAGTACTTC. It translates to CASSWRSGGEPPYEQYF.

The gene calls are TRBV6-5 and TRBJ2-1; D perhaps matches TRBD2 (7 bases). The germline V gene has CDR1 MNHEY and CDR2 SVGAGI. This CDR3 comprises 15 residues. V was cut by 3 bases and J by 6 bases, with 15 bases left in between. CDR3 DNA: TGTGCCAGCAGTTATGGGAGGGGGTCTTTCAATGAGCAGTTCTTC. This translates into CASSYGRGSFNEQFF.

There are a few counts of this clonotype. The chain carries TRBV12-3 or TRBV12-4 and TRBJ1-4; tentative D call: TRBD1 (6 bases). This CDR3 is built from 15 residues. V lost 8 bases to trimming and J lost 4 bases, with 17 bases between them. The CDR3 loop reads CASGDQGRGNEKLFF. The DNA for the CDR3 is TGTGCCAGCGGGGACCAGGGGAGGGGTAATGAAAAACTGTTTTTT.

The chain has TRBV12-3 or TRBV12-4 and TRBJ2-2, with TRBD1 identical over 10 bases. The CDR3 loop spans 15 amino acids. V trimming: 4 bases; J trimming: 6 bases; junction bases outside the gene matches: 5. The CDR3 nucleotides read TGTGCCAGCAGTTCCGGGACAGGGGAGCCCGGGGAGCTGTTTTTT. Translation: CASSSGTGEPGELFF.

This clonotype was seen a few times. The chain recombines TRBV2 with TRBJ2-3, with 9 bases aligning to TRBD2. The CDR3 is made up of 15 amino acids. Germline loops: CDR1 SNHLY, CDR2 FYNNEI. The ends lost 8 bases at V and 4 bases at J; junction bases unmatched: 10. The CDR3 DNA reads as TGTGCCAGCCGCAGGCTAGCGGGGTACTCAGATACGCAGTATTTT. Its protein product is CASRRLAGYSDTQYF.

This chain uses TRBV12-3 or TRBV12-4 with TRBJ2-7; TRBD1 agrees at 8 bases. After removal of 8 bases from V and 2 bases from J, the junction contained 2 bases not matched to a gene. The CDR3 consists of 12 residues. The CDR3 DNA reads TGTGCCAGCGGACAGGGTCCCTACGAGCAGTACTTC. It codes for CASGQGPYEQYF.

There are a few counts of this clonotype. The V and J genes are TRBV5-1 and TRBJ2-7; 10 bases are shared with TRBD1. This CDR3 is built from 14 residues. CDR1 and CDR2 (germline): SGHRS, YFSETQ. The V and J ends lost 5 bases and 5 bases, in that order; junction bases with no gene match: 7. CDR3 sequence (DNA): TGCGCCAGCAGACGAGGGACAGGGGTCGACGAGCAGTACGTC. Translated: CASRRGTGVDEQYV.

CDR3 in amino acids: CASSFRYSNQPQHF. The CDR3 DNA sequence: TGTGCCAGCAGTTTTCGATATAGCAATCAGCCCCAGCATTTT. The chain uses TRBV28 and TRBJ1-5; the D is unclear. Germline loops: CDR1 MDHEN, CDR2 SYDVKM. This CDR3 spans 14 amino acids. Trimming pared 3 bases from V and 0 bases from J, leaving 6 bases between.

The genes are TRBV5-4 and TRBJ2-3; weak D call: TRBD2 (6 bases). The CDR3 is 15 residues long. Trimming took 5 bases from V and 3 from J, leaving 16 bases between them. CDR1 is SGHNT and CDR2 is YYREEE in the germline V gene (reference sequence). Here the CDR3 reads CASSRDRGKTDTQYF. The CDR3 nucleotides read TGTGCCAGCAGTCGTGACCGGGGGAAGACAGATACGCAGTATTTT.

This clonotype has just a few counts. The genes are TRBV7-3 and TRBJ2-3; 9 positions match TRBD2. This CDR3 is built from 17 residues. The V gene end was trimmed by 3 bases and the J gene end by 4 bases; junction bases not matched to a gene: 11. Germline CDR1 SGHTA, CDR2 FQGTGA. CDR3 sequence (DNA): TGTGCCAGCAGCTTGGGAGGTAGCGGGGGAGGGTCAGATACGCAGTATTTT. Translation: CASSLGGSGGGSDTQYF.

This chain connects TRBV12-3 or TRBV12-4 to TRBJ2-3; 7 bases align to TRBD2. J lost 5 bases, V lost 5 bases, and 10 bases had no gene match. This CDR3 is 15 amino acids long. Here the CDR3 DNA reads TGTGCCAGCAGTCCCCAAGTGGGGGGGAAAGATACGCAGTATTTT. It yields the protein CASSPQVGGKDTQYF.

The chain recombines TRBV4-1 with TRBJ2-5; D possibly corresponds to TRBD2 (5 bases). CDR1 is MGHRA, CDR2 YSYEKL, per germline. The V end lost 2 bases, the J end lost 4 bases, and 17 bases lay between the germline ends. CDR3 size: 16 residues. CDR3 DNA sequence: TGCGCCAGCAGCCAACGTAGCGACTACTCCCCAGAGACCCAGTACTTC. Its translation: CASSQRSDYSPETQYF.

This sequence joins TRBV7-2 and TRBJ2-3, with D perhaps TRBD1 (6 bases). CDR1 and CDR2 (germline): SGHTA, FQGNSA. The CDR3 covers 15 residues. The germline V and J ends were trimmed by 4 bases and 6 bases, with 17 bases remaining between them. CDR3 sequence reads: CASSSSRGALDTQYF. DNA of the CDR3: TGTGCCAGCAGCTCGTCCAGGGGAGCACTGGATACGCAGTATTTT.

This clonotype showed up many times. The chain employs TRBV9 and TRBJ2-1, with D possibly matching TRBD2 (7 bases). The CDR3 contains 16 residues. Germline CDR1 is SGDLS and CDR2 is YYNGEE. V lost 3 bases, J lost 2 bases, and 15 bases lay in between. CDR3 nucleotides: TGTGCCAGCAGCGAAGCCCGGGGGGCAACCTACAATGAGCAGTTCTTC. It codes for CASSEARGATYNEQFF. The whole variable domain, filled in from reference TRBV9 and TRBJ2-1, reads DSGVTQTPKHLITATGQRVTLRCSPRSGDLSVYWYQQSLDQGLQFLIQYYNGEERAKGNILERFSAQQFPDLHSELNLSSLELGDSALYFCASSEARGATYNEQFFGPGTRLTVL.

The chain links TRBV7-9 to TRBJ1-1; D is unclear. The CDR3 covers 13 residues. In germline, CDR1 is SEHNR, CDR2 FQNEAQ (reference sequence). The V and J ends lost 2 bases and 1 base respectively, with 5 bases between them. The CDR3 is CASSLYENTEAFF. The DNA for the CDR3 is TGTGCCAGCAGCTTATACGAGAACACTGAAGCTTTCTTT.

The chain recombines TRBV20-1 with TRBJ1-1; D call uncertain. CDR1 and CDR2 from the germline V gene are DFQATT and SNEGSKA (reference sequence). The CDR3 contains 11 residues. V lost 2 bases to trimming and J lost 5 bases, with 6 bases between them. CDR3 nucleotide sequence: TGCAGTGCTAGATCAGGAACTGAAGCTTTCTTT. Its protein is CSARSGTEAFF.

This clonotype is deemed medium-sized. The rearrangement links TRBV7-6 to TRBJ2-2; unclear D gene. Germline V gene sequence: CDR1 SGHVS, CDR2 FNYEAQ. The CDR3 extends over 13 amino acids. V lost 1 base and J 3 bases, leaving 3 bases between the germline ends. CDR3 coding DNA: TGTGCCAGCAGCTTAGGGGACACCGGGGAGCTGTTTTTT. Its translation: CASSLGDTGELFF. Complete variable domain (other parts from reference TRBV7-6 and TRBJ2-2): GAGVSQSPRYKVTKRGQDVALRCDPISGHVSLYWYRQALGQGPEFLTYFNYEAQQDKSGLPNDRFSAERPEGSISTLTIQRTEQRDSAMYRCASSLGDTGELFFGEGSRLTVL.

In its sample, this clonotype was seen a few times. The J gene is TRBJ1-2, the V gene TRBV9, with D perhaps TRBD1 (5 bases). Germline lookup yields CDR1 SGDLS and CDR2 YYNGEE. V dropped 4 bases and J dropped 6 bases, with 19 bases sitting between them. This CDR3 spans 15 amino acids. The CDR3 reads CASSPGGRGGDGYTF. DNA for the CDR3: TGTGCCAGCAGCCCCGGTGGTAGGGGCGGCGATGGCTACACCTTC.

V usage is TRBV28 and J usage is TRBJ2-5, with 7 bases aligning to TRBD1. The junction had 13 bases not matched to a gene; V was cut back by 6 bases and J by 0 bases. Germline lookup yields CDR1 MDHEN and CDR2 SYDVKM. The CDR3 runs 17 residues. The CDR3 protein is CASSPIPKQGYQETQYF. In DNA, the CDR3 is TGTGCCAGCAGCCCAATACCGAAACAGGGGTACCAAGAGACCCAGTACTTC.

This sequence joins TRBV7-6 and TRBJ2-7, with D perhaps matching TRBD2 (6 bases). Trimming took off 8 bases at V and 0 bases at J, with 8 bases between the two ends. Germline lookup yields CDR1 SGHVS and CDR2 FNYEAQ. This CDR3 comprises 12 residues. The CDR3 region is CASGGSSYEQYF. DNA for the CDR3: TGTGCCAGCGGGGGGAGCTCCTACGAGCAGTACTTC.

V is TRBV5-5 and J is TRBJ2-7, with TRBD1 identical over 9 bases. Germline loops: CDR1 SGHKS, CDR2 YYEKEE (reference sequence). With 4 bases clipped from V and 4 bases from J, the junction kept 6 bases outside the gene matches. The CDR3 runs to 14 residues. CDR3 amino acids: CASSPGTGQYEQYF. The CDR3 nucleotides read TGTGCCAGCAGCCCCGGGACAGGGCAGTACGAGCAGTACTTC.

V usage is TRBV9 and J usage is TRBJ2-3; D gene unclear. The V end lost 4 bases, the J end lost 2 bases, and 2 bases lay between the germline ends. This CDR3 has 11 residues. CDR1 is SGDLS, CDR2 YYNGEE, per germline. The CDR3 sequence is CASSTTDTQYF. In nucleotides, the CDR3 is TGTGCCAGCAGCACCACAGATACGCAGTATTTT.

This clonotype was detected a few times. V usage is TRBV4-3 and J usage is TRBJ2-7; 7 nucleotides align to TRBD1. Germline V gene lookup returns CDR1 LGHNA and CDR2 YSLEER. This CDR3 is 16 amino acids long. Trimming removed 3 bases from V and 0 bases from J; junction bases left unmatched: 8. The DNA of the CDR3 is TGCGCCAGCAGCCAGGGAGACAGGGCCGACTCCTACGAGCAGTACGTC. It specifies CASSQGDRADSYEQYV.

The CDR3 nucleotides are TGTGCCAGCCCGAAGAGGGAAGTGTACGTC. Encoded protein: CASPKREVYV. J is TRBJ2-7 and V is TRBV18; D might be TRBD2 (5 bases). The CDR3 runs to 10 residues. The V and J ends lost 8 bases and 12 bases respectively, with 14 bases between them. Germline CDR1 reads KGHSH; CDR2 reads LQKENI.

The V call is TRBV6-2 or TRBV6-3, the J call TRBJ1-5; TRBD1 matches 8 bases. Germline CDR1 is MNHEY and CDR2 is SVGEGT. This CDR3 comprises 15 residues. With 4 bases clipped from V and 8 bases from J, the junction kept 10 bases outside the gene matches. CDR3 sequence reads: CASSWTGFQGEPQHF. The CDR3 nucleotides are TGTGCCAGCAGTTGGACAGGGTTCCAGGGGGAGCCCCAGCATTTT.

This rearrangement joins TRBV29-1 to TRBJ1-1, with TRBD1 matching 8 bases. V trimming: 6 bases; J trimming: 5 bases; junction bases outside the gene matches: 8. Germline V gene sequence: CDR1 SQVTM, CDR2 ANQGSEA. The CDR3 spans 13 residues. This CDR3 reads CSVSDRGRTEAFF. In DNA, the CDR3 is TGCAGCGTATCTGACAGGGGCAGGACTGAAGCTTTCTTT.

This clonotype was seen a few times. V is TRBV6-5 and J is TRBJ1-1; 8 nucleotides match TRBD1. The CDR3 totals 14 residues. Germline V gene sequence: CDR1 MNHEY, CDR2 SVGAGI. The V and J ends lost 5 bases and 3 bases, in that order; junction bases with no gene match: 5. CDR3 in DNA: TGTGCCAGCAGTCACCGGACAGGGTACACTGAAGCTTTCTTT. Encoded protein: CASSHRTGYTEAFF.